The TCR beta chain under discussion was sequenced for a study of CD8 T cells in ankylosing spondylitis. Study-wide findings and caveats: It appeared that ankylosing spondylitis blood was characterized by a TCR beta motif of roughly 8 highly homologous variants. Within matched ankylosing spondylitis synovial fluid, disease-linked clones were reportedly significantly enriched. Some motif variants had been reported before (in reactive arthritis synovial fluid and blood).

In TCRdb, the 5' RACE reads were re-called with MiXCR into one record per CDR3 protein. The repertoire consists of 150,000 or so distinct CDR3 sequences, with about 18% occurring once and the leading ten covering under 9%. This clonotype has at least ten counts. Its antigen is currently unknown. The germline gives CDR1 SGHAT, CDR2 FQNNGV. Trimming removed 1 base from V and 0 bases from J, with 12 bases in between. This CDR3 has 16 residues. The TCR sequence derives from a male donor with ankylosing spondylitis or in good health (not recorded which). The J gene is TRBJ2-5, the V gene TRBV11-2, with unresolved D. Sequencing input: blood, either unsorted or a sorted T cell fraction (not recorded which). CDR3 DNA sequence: TGTGCCAGCAGCTTAGGTTCCTCTGAGAACCAAGAGACCCAGTACTTC. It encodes CASSLGSSENQETQYF.